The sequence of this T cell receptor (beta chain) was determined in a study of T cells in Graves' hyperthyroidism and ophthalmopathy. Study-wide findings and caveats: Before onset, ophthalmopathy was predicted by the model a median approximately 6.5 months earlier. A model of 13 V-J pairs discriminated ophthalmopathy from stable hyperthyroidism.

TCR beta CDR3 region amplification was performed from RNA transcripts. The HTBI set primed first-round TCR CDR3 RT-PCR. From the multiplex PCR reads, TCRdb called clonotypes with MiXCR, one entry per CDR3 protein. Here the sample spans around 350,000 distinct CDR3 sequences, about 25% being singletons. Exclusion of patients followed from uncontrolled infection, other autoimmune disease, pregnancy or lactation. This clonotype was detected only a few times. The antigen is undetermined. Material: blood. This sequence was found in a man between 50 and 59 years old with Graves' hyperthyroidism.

The CDR3, as DNA: TGTGCCAGCAGCTTAGAACTCAGGGTGAACACTGAAGCTTTCTTT. Protein: CASSLELRVNTEAFF. The V call is TRBV11-2, the J call TRBJ1-1; D may be TRBD1 (5 bases). Germline V gene lookup returns CDR1 SGHAT and CDR2 FQNNGV. Trimming stripped 0 bases from V and 0 bases from J, with 8 bases between. The CDR3 is 15 residues long.